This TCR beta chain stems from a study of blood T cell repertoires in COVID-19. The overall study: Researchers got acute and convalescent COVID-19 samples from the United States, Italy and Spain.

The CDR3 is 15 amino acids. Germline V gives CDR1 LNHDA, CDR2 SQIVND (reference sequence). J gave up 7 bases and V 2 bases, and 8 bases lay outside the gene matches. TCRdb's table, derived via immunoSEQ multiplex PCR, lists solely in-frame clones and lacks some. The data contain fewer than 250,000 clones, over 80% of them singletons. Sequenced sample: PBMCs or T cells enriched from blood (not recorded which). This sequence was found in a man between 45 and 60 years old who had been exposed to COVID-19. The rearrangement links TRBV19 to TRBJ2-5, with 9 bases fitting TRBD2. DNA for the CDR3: TGTGCCAGTAGTATAAGACTAGCGGCCCCAGGGACCCAGTACTTC. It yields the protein CASSIRLAAPGTQYF.